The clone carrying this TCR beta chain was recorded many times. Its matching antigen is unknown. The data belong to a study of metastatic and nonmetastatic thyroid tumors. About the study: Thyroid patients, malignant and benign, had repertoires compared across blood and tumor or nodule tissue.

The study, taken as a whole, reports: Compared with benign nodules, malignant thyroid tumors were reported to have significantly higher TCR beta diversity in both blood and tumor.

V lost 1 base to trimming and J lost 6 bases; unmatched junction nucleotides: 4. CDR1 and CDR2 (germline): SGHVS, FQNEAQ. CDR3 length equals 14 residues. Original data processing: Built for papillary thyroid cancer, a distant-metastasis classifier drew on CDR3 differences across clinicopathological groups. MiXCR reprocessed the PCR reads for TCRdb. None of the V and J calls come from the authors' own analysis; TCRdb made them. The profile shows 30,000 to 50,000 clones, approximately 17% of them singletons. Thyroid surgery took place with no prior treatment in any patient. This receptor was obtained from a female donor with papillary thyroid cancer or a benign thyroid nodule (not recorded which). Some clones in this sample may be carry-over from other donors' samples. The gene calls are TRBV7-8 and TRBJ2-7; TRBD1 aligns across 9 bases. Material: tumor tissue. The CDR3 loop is CASSLEQGAGEQYF. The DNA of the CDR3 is TGTGCCAGCAGCTTAGAACAGGGGGCTGGCGAGCAGTACTTC.